The 25 T cell receptor beta chains below all came from one sample that was sequenced in a study of post-analysis software for immune sequencing data. Whole-study results and caveats: TRBV segments more frequent in patients than in controls numbered five and included TRBV5-6, TRBV5-1 and TRBV20-1.

The TCR beta cDNA libraries contained unique molecular identifiers. TCRdb fed the PCR reads into MiXCR, producing one record per CDR3 protein. Of hundreds of thousands of distinct CDR3 sequences in the sample, 53% were seen once. Their recognized antigens are unknown. The sequenced sample was blood. The receptors were sampled from a girl between 5 and 17 years old with multiple sclerosis.

V gene TRBV11-1 combines with J gene TRBJ1-1; 12 nucleotides align to TRBD1. J lost 7 bases, V lost 5 bases, and 11 bases had no gene match. Looked up from germline, CDR1 is SGHAT and CDR2 is FQDESV (reference sequence). This CDR3 has 16 residues. CDR3 bases: TGTGCCAGCAGCGACGACCGGGACAGGGGGCATGTTGAAGCTTTCTTT. Protein sequence: CASSDDRDRGHVEAFF.

This clonotype was counted only a few times. This chain uses TRBV5-1 with TRBJ2-7; D is perhaps TRBD1 or TRBD2 (5 bases each). Germline lookup yields CDR1 SGHRS and CDR2 YFSETQ. CDR3 length: 14 amino acids. The V end lost 4 bases, the J end lost 6 bases, and 17 bases lay between the germline ends. The CDR3 nucleotides are TGCGCCAGCAGCCAACTGGGACCGACGTCCGAGCAGTACTTC. This translates into CASSQLGPTSEQYF.

This chain links TRBV7-3 with TRBJ2-1; 8 bases agree with TRBD2. CDR1 is SGHTA, CDR2 FQGTGA, per germline. Trimming cost V 5 bases and J 5 bases; bases outside gene matches: 8. This CDR3 comprises 15 residues. CDR3 region: CASSPSGRGNNEQFF. The CDR3 nucleotides read TGTGCCAGCAGCCCCAGCGGGAGAGGTAACAATGAGCAGTTCTTC.

V is TRBV27 and J is TRBJ2-3; 9 bases fit TRBD2. V lost 5 bases to trimming and J lost 5 bases; unmatched junction nucleotides: 5. Germline V gives CDR1 MNHEY, CDR2 SMNVEV (reference sequence). The CDR3 is 14 residues long. In DNA form, the CDR3 reads TGTGCCAGCAGTGGGACTAGCATTGTAGATACGCAGTATTTT. This sequence encodes CASSGTSIVDTQYF.

There are a few counts of this clonotype. The genes are TRBV30 and TRBJ2-7; TRBD2 aligns across 9 bases. With the DNA end fitting TRBJ2-5 better, the J assignment may be wrong. The CDR3 length is 14 residues. Germline assignment: CDR1 GTSNPN and CDR2 SVGIG (reference sequence). The CDR3 DNA follows: TGTGCCTGGAGTCAACTAGCGGGTGGAGAGACCCAGTACTTC. It is translated as CAWSQLAGGETQYF.

This chain connects TRBV6-5 to TRBJ1-2; 9 bases are a match to TRBD1. Germline trimming cut 7 bases from V and 5 bases from J; bases unmatched to any gene: 5. The CDR3 is made up of 13 amino acids. Per germline, CDR1 MNHEY and CDR2 SVGAGI. The CDR3 reads CASTSGTGYGYTF. The CDR3 DNA sequence: TGTGCCAGCACTTCAGGGACAGGGTATGGCTACACCTTC.

This clonotype was observed a few times. The chain recombines TRBV12-3 or TRBV12-4 with TRBJ1-2; D gene uncertain. Trimming removed 3 bases at V and 7 bases at J, with 12 bases between. The CDR3 runs 13 residues. The CDR3 loop is CASSLDPRRGYTF. The CDR3 DNA reads TGTGCCAGCAGTTTGGACCCTCGACGTGGCTACACCTTC.

This clonotype was picked up a small number of times. This CDR3 reads CASSLMISTDTQYF. In DNA form, the CDR3 reads TGCGCCAGCAGCTTGATGATAAGCACAGATACGCAGTATTTT. The chain couples TRBV5-1 to TRBJ2-3; no definite D call. Trimming removed 1 base from V and 0 bases from J, with 6 bases in between. From germline, CDR1 is SGHRS and CDR2 YFSETQ. The CDR3 runs to 14 residues.

The genes are TRBV20-1 and TRBJ2-7, with TRBD1 matching 7 bases. The CDR3 extends over 11 amino acids. Germline CDR1 reads DFQATT; CDR2 reads SNEGSKA (reference sequence). Trimming cost V 5 bases and J 4 bases; bases outside gene matches: 2. CDR3 bases: TGCAGTGCTGACAGGGATTACGAGCAGTACTTC. It yields the protein CSADRDYEQYF.

The V gene is TRBV5-1, the J gene TRBJ1-1, with 12 bases matching TRBD1. Germline CDR1 is SGHRS and CDR2 is YFSETQ. Trimming removed 0 bases from V and 4 bases from J; junction bases left unmatched: 1. This CDR3 region has 15 residues. CDR3 region: CASSLEGQGATEAFF. The CDR3 bases are TGCGCCAGCAGCTTGGAGGGACAGGGGGCCACTGAAGCTTTCTTT.

CDR3 sequence (DNA): TGTGCCAGCAGTTACAGATTTAGGGGAAAAGGGAACACTGAAGCTTTCTTT. It codes for CASSYRFRGKGNTEAFF. The genes are TRBV6-5 and TRBJ1-1, with D possibly being TRBD1 (5 bases). Germline V gene lookup returns CDR1 MNHEY and CDR2 SVGAGI. V shed 2 bases and J shed 1 base, with 17 bases lying between them. This CDR3 contains 17 residues.

J is TRBJ2-5 and V is TRBV20-1; maybe TRBD2 (5 bases). The germline V and J ends were trimmed by 3 bases and 1 base, with 9 bases remaining between them. CDR3 size: 13 residues. The germline gives CDR1 DFQATT, CDR2 SNEGSKA (reference sequence). CDR3 region: CSASWRVQETQYF. The CDR3 DNA sequence: TGCAGTGCTAGCTGGCGGGTCCAAGAGACCCAGTACTTC.

The chain links TRBV24-1 to TRBJ2-4; 9 bases agree with TRBD1. CDR1 and CDR2 (germline): KGHDR, SFDVKD. V trimming: 0 bases; J trimming: 6 bases; junction bases outside the gene matches: 5. CDR3 length equals 16 residues. The CDR3 sequence is CATSDLLGTGTNIQYF. The DNA of the CDR3 is TGTGCCACCAGTGATTTGCTCGGGACAGGGACAAACATTCAGTACTTC.

The chain carries TRBV16 and TRBJ1-2, with D perhaps matching TRBD1 (6 bases). Per the germline V gene, CDR1 is KGHSY and CDR2 is FQNENV. The CDR3 length is 14 residues. V lost 4 bases and J lost 6, with 15 bases in between. CDR3 protein: CASSPMDGGHGYTF. As DNA, the CDR3 is TGTGCCAGCAGCCCTATGGACGGGGGGCATGGCTACACCTTC.

As for this clonotype: A much larger clone is a single base away; this may be a read error. The chain employs TRBV6-5 and TRBJ2-5; tentative D call: TRBD2 (5 bases). Germline V lookup: CDR1 MNHEY, CDR2 SVGAGI. This CDR3 has 12 residues. The CDR3 here is CASSQAGETRYF. CDR3 coding DNA: TGTGCCAGCAGTCAAGCCGGGGAGACCCGGTACTTC.

The gene calls are TRBV11-2 and TRBJ2-4; D is perhaps TRBD1 (7 bases). Trimming cost V 5 bases and J 0 bases, with 14 bases left between them. The germline V gene encodes CDR1 SGHAT and CDR2 FQNNGV. The CDR3 has 16 residues. This CDR3 reads CASSAGQPLAKNIQYF. The CDR3 DNA follows: TGTGCCAGCAGCGCGGGACAGCCTCTAGCCAAAAACATTCAGTACTTC.

This chain's CDR3 is CAINLNPEGNYGYTF. The CDR3, as DNA: TGTGCCATCAATCTTAACCCCGAGGGTAACTATGGCTACACCTTC. The chain links TRBV10-3 to TRBJ1-2; no reliable D call. Germline CDR1 reads ENHRY; CDR2 reads SYGVKD. This CDR3 has 15 residues. Trimming cost V 7 bases and J 1 base, with 16 bases left between them.

This clonotype appeared a few times. J is TRBJ2-5 and V is TRBV2; 10 nucleotides agree with TRBD2. V lost 3 bases and J lost 4; bases outside the gene matches: 8. Germline-derived CDR1 and CDR2 are SNHLY and FYNNEI. The CDR3 length is 16 residues. CDR3 sequence reads: CASSEPAGGPGETQYF. The DNA of the CDR3 is TGTGCCAGCAGTGAGCCAGCGGGAGGGCCGGGAGAGACCCAGTACTTC.

This clonotype appeared a few times. This chain connects TRBV4-2 to TRBJ2-5; 14 nucleotides agree with TRBD2. The CDR3 is 17 amino acids. Per germline, CDR1 LGHNA and CDR2 YNFKEQ. J was trimmed by 5 bases and V by 0 bases; bases with no gene match: 5. CDR3 sequence reads: CASSQDTGLAGEETQYF. The CDR3 DNA reads as TGTGCCAGCAGCCAAGACACGGGACTAGCGGGAGAGGAGACCCAGTACTTC.

V is TRBV29-1 and J is TRBJ1-5, with 8 bases aligning to TRBD1. The CDR3 consists of 14 residues. The germline gives CDR1 SQVTM, CDR2 ANQGSEA. The ends lost 7 bases at V and 9 bases at J; junction bases unmatched: 14. The CDR3 coding sequence is TGCAGCGCCTCGGACAGGGCCGGCGGGTCGCCCCAGCATTTT. This codes for CSASDRAGGSPQHF.

The chain joins TRBV20-1 to TRBJ2-5; TRBD2 agrees at 14 bases. The V gene's germline CDR1 is DFQATT and CDR2 SNEGSKA (reference sequence). CDR3 size: 14 residues. V gave up 6 bases and J gave up 4 bases; unmatched junction bases: 4. The CDR3 region is CSATTSGRGETQYF. CDR3 sequence (DNA): TGCAGTGCGACGACTAGCGGGAGGGGAGAGACCCAGTACTTC.

This clonotype has only a few counts. This rearrangement joins TRBV5-1 to TRBJ2-5; possible D gene TRBD2, 6 bases. V dropped 1 base and J dropped 4 bases, with 20 bases sitting between them. CDR1 and CDR2 from the germline V gene are SGHRS and YFSETQ. This CDR3 comprises 17 residues. Here the CDR3 reads CASSLPSTLAFPETQYF. In DNA form, the CDR3 reads TGCGCCAGCAGCTTGCCATCCACGCTAGCGTTCCCAGAGACCCAGTACTTC. Filled out from reference TRBV5-1 and TRBJ2-5, the complete variable domain reads KAGVTQTPRYLIKTRGQQVTLSCSPISGHRSVSWYQQTPGQGLQFLFEYFSETQRNKGNFPGRFSGRQFSNSRSEMNVSTLELGDSALYLCASSLPSTLAFPETQYFGPGTRLLVL.

This sequence joins TRBV14 and TRBJ1-2; no clear D. The V end was cut by 4 bases, the J end by 6 bases, with 12 bases between. This CDR3 region has 13 residues. Germline-derived CDR1 and CDR2 are SGHDN and FVKESK. CDR3 sequence: CASSPLRRNGYTF. CDR3 DNA sequence: TGTGCCAGCAGCCCCCTGAGGAGGAATGGCTACACCTTC.

This clonotype was seen more than once but under ten times. The genes are TRBV6-5 and TRBJ1-5; D not resolved. V was cut by 6 bases and J by 10 bases, with 13 bases left in between. CDR1 and CDR2 from the germline V gene are MNHEY and SVGAGI. This CDR3 has 12 amino acids. The CDR3 DNA follows: TGTGCCAGCAGGACCGGAGGCAATCCCCAGCATTTT. It translates to CASRTGGNPQHF.

The chain is built from TRBV12-3 or TRBV12-4 and TRBJ2-3, with D perhaps matching TRBD2 (5 bases). Trimming left V 1 base short and J 0 bases short, with 11 bases between. The CDR3 extends over 16 amino acids. The CDR3 here is CASSLGPSGSTDTQYF. CDR3 sequence (DNA): TGTGCCAGCAGTTTAGGTCCCAGCGGTAGCACAGATACGCAGTATTTT.